These 11 T cell receptor beta chains were all obtained from the same sample, sequenced in a study of T-cell reconstitution after alpha-beta-depleted transplantation in children. Using unique molecular identifiers, the investigators prepared the TCRbeta library. One entry per CDR3 protein results from TCRdb running MiXCR on the PCR reads. In the table there are a few hundred thousand distinct CDR3 sequences, roughly 27% of which are singletons. Sequences were derived from PBMCs, sampled before TCRalphabeta/CD19-depleted stem cell transplant. The receptor source for this set is a boy younger than two with Wiskott-Aldrich syndrome, due to receive a stem cell transplant.

This clonotype came up a few times. This chain connects TRBV11-3 to TRBJ2-1; D not resolved. The length of the CDR3 is 12 residues. V lost 4 bases and J 10 bases, leaving 11 bases between the germline ends. Germline CDR1 SGHNT, CDR2 YENEEA. CDR3 sequence (DNA): TGTGCCAGCAGCTCAAGTAGCAGGGAGCAGTTCTTC. Protein: CASSSSSREQFF.

The chain employs TRBV5-1 and TRBJ2-7; TRBD1 matches 9 bases. Germline-derived CDR1 and CDR2 are SGHRS and YFSETQ. This CDR3 spans 16 amino acids. V shed 3 bases and J 3 bases; nucleotides not matched to a gene: 10. In DNA form, the CDR3 reads TGCGCCAGCAGCTCTTCTACCGGGACAGGGAGCTACGAGCAGTACTTC. Its translation is CASSSSTGTGSYEQYF. The variable domain in full, completed from reference TRBV5-1 and TRBJ2-7, reads KAGVTQTPRYLIKTRGQQVTLSCSPISGHRSVSWYQQTPGQGLQFLFEYFSETQRNKGNFPGRFSGRQFSNSRSEMNVSTLELGDSALYLCASSSSTGTGSYEQYFGPGTRLTVT.

J is TRBJ2-7 and V is TRBV4-2, with D possibly being TRBD2 (5 bases). Trimming took 0 bases from V and 7 from J, leaving 10 bases between them. Germline CDR1 and CDR2: LGHNA and YNFKEQ. This CDR3 contains 13 residues. CDR3 DNA: TGTGCCAGCAGCCAAGAAGTGGGAGAAGAGCAGTACTTC. This encodes CASSQEVGEEQYF.

The V gene is TRBV14, the J gene TRBJ2-1, with D possibly being TRBD1 or TRBD2 (5 bases each). Germline CDR1 is SGHDN and CDR2 is FVKESK. The CDR3 spans 15 residues. The V and J ends lost 4 bases and 0 bases respectively, with 10 bases between them. Written as DNA, the CDR3 is TGTGCCAGCAGCCGACGGGGCAGCTCCTACAATGAGCAGTTCTTC. The encoded protein is CASSRRGSSYNEQFF.

J is TRBJ2-7 and V is TRBV5-1; D gene unclear. V was shortened by 5 bases and J by 3 bases, with 24 bases between the two germline ends. Per the germline V gene, CDR1 is SGHRS and CDR2 is YFSETQ. CDR3 length equals 17 residues. CDR3 DNA sequence: TGCGCCAGCAGTCCTGAGAAAGGAAGGGTCCGAAGCTACGAGCAGTACTTC. Protein sequence: CASSPEKGRVRSYEQYF.

The J gene is TRBJ2-2, the V gene TRBV14; 9 nucleotides match TRBD1. The germline CDR1 and CDR2 sequences are SGHDN and FVKESK. This CDR3 is built from 23 residues. With V trimmed by 4 bases and J by 5 bases, 29 bases remained unmatched. CDR3 in amino acids: CASSRPRGDQDRGVWSWTGELFF. The CDR3 region has the DNA TGTGCCAGCAGCCGCCCGAGGGGGGATCAGGACAGGGGTGTATGGAGTTGGACCGGGGAGCTGTTTTTT.

The table lists this clonotype with a few counts. The chain employs TRBV10-3 and TRBJ1-3; D is unclear. The CDR3 is 12 amino acids. Trimming took 0 bases from V and 8 from J, leaving 5 bases between them. In germline, CDR1 is ENHRY, CDR2 SYGVKD. The CDR3 DNA sequence: TGTGCCATCAGTGAGTCGGTAGACACCATATATTTT. Its protein product is CAISESVDTIYF.

This clonotype was seen only a few times. The chain uses TRBV24-1 and TRBJ2-2; D is possibly TRBD1 (6 bases). The CDR3 is 16 amino acids. The germline V gene has CDR1 KGHDR and CDR2 SFDVKD. The V end lost 1 base, the J end lost 4 bases, and 12 bases lay between the germline ends. In nucleotides, the CDR3 is TGTGCCACCAGTGATTTCGACAGGAGGAGCACCGGGGAGCTGTTTTTT. This translates into CATSDFDRRSTGELFF.

This clonotype occurred many times. This sequence joins TRBV2 and TRBJ2-3, with no clear D. Germline CDR1 reads SNHLY; CDR2 reads FYNNEI. V gave up 6 bases and J gave up 2 bases, with 0 bases separating them. The CDR3 loop spans 10 amino acids. DNA for the CDR3: TGTGCCAGCAGCACAGATACGCAGTATTTT. It yields the protein CASSTDTQYF.

The chain recombines TRBV5-1 with TRBJ2-1, with D perhaps TRBD2 (5 bases). The germline V and J ends were trimmed by 3 bases and 3 bases, with 7 bases remaining between them. CDR3 length equals 13 residues. Germline CDR1 SGHRS, CDR2 YFSETQ. CDR3 sequence (DNA): TGCGCCAGCAGCTACGGGGACTACAATGAGCAGTTCTTC. It codes for CASSYGDYNEQFF.

The CDR3 spells CASSAGQDAYNEQFF. For the CDR3, the DNA is TGCGCCAGCAGCGCCGGACAGGACGCCTACAATGAGCAGTTCTTC. V is TRBV5-1 and J is TRBJ2-1; 7 bases agree with TRBD1. The CDR3 runs to 15 residues. Germline CDR1 SGHRS, CDR2 YFSETQ. V gave up 4 bases and J gave up 2 bases; unmatched junction bases: 6.